The following is a T cell receptor beta chain sequence with its context. The CDR3 extends over 15 amino acids. The trim removed 0 bases at V and 9 bases at J, leaving 3 bases unmatched. Per the germline V gene, CDR1 is MNHEY and CDR2 is SMNVEV (reference sequence). These data come from a study of control samples from healthy donors and cancer patients. The data were produced by immunoSEQ multiplex PCR, yet TCRdb's version contains in-frame clones alone and is incomplete. The top ten clones hold roughly 19% of a sample with over 75,000 clones, approximately 80% of them seen once. The rearrangement uses TRBV27 and TRBJ2-1, with TRBD2 matching over 12 bases. This receptor was identified in a man aged 25-45 years in good health. Sample: blood. Written as DNA, the CDR3 is TGTGCCAGCAGTTTATCCCCACTAGCGGGGGGTGAGCAGTTCTTC. This encodes CASSLSPLAGGEQFF.